This T cell receptor beta chain was sequenced for a study of T cells in Graves' hyperthyroidism and ophthalmopathy. Study results and caveats: Blood also contained most expanded thyroid clonotypes above 0.001.

This clonotype occurred many times. Its antigen is not known. Amplification of TCR beta CDR3 regions was performed using RNA transcripts as template. A first-round RT-PCR of the TCR CDR3 used the HTBI primer set. TCRdb processed the multiplex PCR reads anew with MiXCR; each CDR3 protein has one entry. This repertoire shows some 510,000 distinct CDR3 sequences, around 20% found once; its top ten account for about a quarter. The V end lost 3 bases, the J end lost 3 bases, and 12 bases lay between the germline ends. The CDR3 loop spans 14 amino acids. The germline V gene encodes CDR1 MDHEN and CDR2 SYDVKM. No progression to ophthalmopathy during 18 months of follow-up defined stable disease. Not enrolled were patients with uncontrolled infection, other autoimmune disease, pregnancy or lactation.

The sequenced material came from blood. This TCR was recovered from a man aged 18 to 30 with Graves' hyperthyroidism. The chain employs TRBV28 and TRBJ2-7, with D possibly TRBD1 on 6 matching bases. The CDR3 spells CASSLPGTLYEQYF. For the CDR3, the DNA is TGTGCCAGCAGTTTGCCCGGGACACTCTACGAGCAGTACTTC.